The 16 T cell receptor beta chains listed next were all sequenced from one sample in a study of blood T cells in healthy people across ages. Then a second PCR, running roughly 6 to 11 cycles, was carried out with a sample-barcoded 5' primer and a J-beta primer mix. TCRdb recomputed calls from the 5' RACE reads with MiXCR, one row per CDR3 protein. The data contain hundreds of thousands of distinct CDR3 sequences, about half of them singletons. The sample taken for sequencing was blood. Source of these receptors: a woman aged 55 to 70 in good health.

For this clonotype: Germline is not matched at one junction end, which may reflect a read error. This chain connects TRBV28 to TRBJ2-6; no firm D call. The CDR3 covers 16 residues. The germline CDR1 and CDR2 sequences are MDHEN and SYDVKM. Here the CDR3 reads CASGLWFEAGANVLTF. CDR3 nucleotide sequence: TGTGCCAGCGGTTTATGGTTTGAGGCTGGGGCCAACGTCCTGACTTTC.

In this sample, this clonotype turned up once. This rearrangement joins TRBV12-3 or TRBV12-4 to TRBJ2-3, with D possibly being TRBD1 (6 bases). This CDR3 contains 13 residues. V was pared by 3 bases and J by 9 bases, with 13 bases between. CDR3 loop: CASSFDGTGTQYF. The CDR3 DNA is TGTGCCAGCAGTTTCGACGGAACAGGGACGCAGTATTTT.

This clonotype showed up just a few times. V is TRBV5-1 and J is TRBJ2-1, with 8 bases matching TRBD2. This CDR3 is 13 amino acids long. The V and J ends lost 5 bases and 6 bases, in that order; junction bases with no gene match: 4. The germline gives CDR1 SGHRS, CDR2 YFSETQ. The CDR3 DNA sequence: TGCGCCAGCAGAGCGGGAGAAGGCAATGAGCAGTTCTTC. It translates to CASRAGEGNEQFF.

This clonotype was counted between two and nine times. The chain combines TRBV20-1 with TRBJ2-3, with 7 positions matching TRBD1. This CDR3 comprises 14 residues. The germline V gene encodes CDR1 DFQATT and CDR2 SNEGSKA (reference sequence). V lost 7 bases, J lost 3 bases, and 10 bases stayed unmatched. CDR3 sequence (DNA): TGCAGTGGGGTCGGCGGACAGGCGACAGATACGCAGTATTTT. It is translated as CSGVGGQATDTQYF.

This clonotype has a handful of counts. The chain combines TRBV20-1 with TRBJ1-6, with D possibly TRBD1 on 5 matching bases. The CDR3 sequence is 13 residues long. Looked up from germline, CDR1 is DFQATT and CDR2 is SNEGSKA (reference sequence). The V gene lost 6 bases and the J gene lost 6 bases, with 12 bases spanning the gap. Written as DNA, the CDR3 is TGCAGTGCGGCGGGACTTGGTAATTCACCCCTCCACTTT. It yields the protein CSAAGLGNSPLHF.

This rearrangement joins TRBV7-2 to TRBJ2-3; D unclear. The germline V gene has CDR1 SGHTA and CDR2 FQGNSA. V lost 8 bases, J lost 2 bases, and 8 bases lay in between. The CDR3 runs to 12 residues. The CDR3 nucleotides read TGTGCCAGCGGCGGCGCCACAGATACGCAGTATTTT. Protein sequence: CASGGATDTQYF.

The CDR3 here is CASSSGTGVYNEQFF. Here the CDR3 DNA reads TGCGCCAGCAGCTCCGGGACAGGGGTTTACAATGAGCAGTTCTTC. The chain recombines TRBV5-1 with TRBJ2-1; TRBD1 matches 10 bases. The germline CDR1 and CDR2 sequences are SGHRS and YFSETQ. The CDR3 runs to 15 residues. V dropped 3 bases and J dropped 4; count of bases not matched to a gene: 4.

This clonotype was detected many times. The V and J genes are TRBV11-3 and TRBJ2-7, with 7 bases lining up with TRBD2. J gave up 6 bases and V 5 bases, and 10 bases lay outside the gene matches. CDR1 and CDR2 from the germline V gene are SGHNT and YENEEA. The CDR3 spans 14 residues. The CDR3: CASSQGGRIGEQYF. The CDR3 DNA reads TGTGCCAGCAGCCAGGGAGGGAGAATTGGCGAGCAGTACTTC.

The chain links TRBV25-1 to TRBJ2-1; 9 bases map to TRBD1. V was pared by 2 bases and J by 7 bases, with 6 bases of the junction left unmatched. Germline CDR1 MGHDK, CDR2 SYGVNS. The CDR3 consists of 15 residues. The CDR3 region is CASSEAGTGLNEQFF. The CDR3 nucleotides are TGTGCCAGCAGTGAAGCCGGGACAGGGCTTAATGAGCAGTTCTTC.

This clonotype was seen repeatedly, ten times or more. V gene TRBV4-1 combines with J gene TRBJ2-2; 11 bases map to TRBD2. The germline V gene encodes CDR1 MGHRA and CDR2 YSYEKL. Unmatched junction bases numbered 13, after V lost 3 bases and J lost 7 bases. The CDR3 runs to 18 residues. The CDR3 DNA follows: TGCGCCAGCAGCCACCCCCCGACTAGCGGGACGGTGTACGGGGAGCTGTTTTTT. Translating it yields CASSHPPTSGTVYGELFF.

The sample holds a few counts of this clonotype. This chain connects TRBV9 to TRBJ2-1, with D perhaps TRBD2 (5 bases). V lost 2 bases, J lost 8 bases, and 20 bases lay in between. The CDR3 length is 16 residues. From germline, CDR1 is SGDLS and CDR2 YYNGEE. Here the CDR3 reads CASSVGAGVGSYEQFF. The CDR3, as DNA: TGTGCCAGCAGCGTGGGAGCCGGTGTGGGCTCGTATGAGCAGTTCTTC.

This chain connects TRBV12-3 or TRBV12-4 to TRBJ1-2, with TRBD1 matching over 9 bases. This CDR3 is built from 15 residues. Trimming cost V 2 bases and J 3 bases; bases outside gene matches: 4. CDR3 in amino acids: CASSLHRGPYYGYTF. The CDR3 DNA is TGTGCCAGCAGTTTACACAGGGGGCCTTACTATGGCTACACCTTC.

The chain recombines TRBV28 with TRBJ2-1; a weak D match, TRBD2 (5 bases). V was shortened by 7 bases and J by 2 bases, with 12 bases between the two germline ends. Germline V gene lookup returns CDR1 MDHEN and CDR2 SYDVKM. The CDR3 has 14 amino acids. CDR3 coding DNA: TGTGCCAGCAACCTAGCTGCGGCCTACAATGAGCAGTTCTTC. It encodes CASNLAAAYNEQFF.

As to this clonotype: A much bigger clone sits one base away, suggesting this may be a read error. J is TRBJ2-7 and V is TRBV29-1; 10 nucleotides line up with TRBD2. J gave up 10 bases and V 6 bases, and 18 bases lay outside the gene matches. This CDR3 has 15 amino acids. Germline CDR1 is SQVTM and CDR2 is ANQGSEA. The CDR3 loop reads CSVVGGLAIQEAQYF. The CDR3 nucleotides are TGCAGCGTCGTGGGGGGACTAGCGATACAAGAGGCCCAGTACTTC.

The gene calls are TRBV4-3 and TRBJ2-3, with D perhaps TRBD2 (6 bases). The CDR3 totals 14 residues. Germline CDR1 and CDR2: LGHNA and YSLEER. With 3 bases removed from V and 3 bases from J, the gap between germline ends came to 10 bases. The CDR3: CASSQAEGTDTQYF. CDR3 bases: TGCGCCAGCAGCCAGGCGGAGGGAACAGATACGCAGTATTTT.

The J gene is TRBJ1-5, the V gene TRBV7-9; no firm D call. Germline V gives CDR1 SEHNR, CDR2 FQNEAQ (reference sequence). CDR3 size: 15 residues. V was clipped by 5 bases and J by 6 bases, with 17 bases between them. The CDR3 DNA follows: TGTGCCAGCAGCCCCGGGGAAGCGGTACGTCAGCCCCAGCATTTT. This codes for CASSPGEAVRQPQHF.